This T cell receptor beta chain was identified in a study of T cell repertoires in cytomegalovirus infection. This CDR3 spans 13 amino acids. Germline lookup yields CDR1 MGHRA and CDR2 YSYEKL. Trimming stripped 1 base from V and 9 bases from J, with 10 bases between. This clonotype came up a few times. What it binds is not known. TCRdb fed the reads into MiXCR, producing one record per CDR3 protein. The data show 640,000 or so distinct CDR3 sequences, around a third seen once. The source is a human donor in good health (CMV status not recorded). Some clones in this sample may be carry-over from other donors' samples. The rearrangement links TRBV4-1 to TRBJ1-5; D gene ambiguous. The material was cultured PBMCs, obtained from culture after CMV antigen stimulation. CDR3 sequence: CASSQGHTMPQHF. CDR3 coding DNA: TGCGCCAGCAGCCAAGGGCATACGATGCCCCAGCATTTT.